The clone carrying this T cell receptor (beta chain) was detected only a few times. Its antigen is unknown. The germline V gene encodes CDR1 GTSNPN and CDR2 SVGIG (reference sequence). This CDR3 has 13 amino acids. V shed 0 bases and J shed 3 bases, with 7 bases lying between them. This entry comes from a study of cytomegalovirus exposure and HLA in healthy donors. Study-level background: HLA-typed donors contributed around 82 million unique TCRs, which were held in an early data release.

General study points: Later on, a genetic analysis was performed. It linked a missense variant in DCLRE1C with V- and J-gene trimming of TCR beta. In vitro work confirmed that three CMV-associated chains recognize CMV antigens. A later analysis revealed that TCR association rates differed between HLA loci, peaking at DRB1 and bottoming out at HLA-C.

The PCR ran on 60 Vbeta and 13 Jbeta primers. The data were produced by immunoSEQ multiplex PCR, yet TCRdb's version contains in-frame clones alone and is incomplete. The table has some 140,000 clones, around three fifths seen once; the top ten hold 2% to 2.5%. The receptor was isolated from a woman aged 40 to 50 in good health and CMV-seronegative. Sequencing used PBMCs. V is TRBV30 and J is TRBJ2-3; D is ambiguous. CDR3 sequence reads: CAWSVFRTDTQYF. In DNA, the CDR3 is TGTGCCTGGAGTGTATTCAGAACAGATACGCAGTATTTT. Using reference TRBV30 and TRBJ2-3 for the parts outside the CDR3, the full variable domain is SQTIHQWPATLVQPVGSPLSLECTVEGTSNPNLYWYRQAAGRGLQLLFYSVGIGQISSEVPQNLSASRPQDRQFILSSKKLLLSDSGFYLCAWSVFRTDTQYFGPGTRLTVL.